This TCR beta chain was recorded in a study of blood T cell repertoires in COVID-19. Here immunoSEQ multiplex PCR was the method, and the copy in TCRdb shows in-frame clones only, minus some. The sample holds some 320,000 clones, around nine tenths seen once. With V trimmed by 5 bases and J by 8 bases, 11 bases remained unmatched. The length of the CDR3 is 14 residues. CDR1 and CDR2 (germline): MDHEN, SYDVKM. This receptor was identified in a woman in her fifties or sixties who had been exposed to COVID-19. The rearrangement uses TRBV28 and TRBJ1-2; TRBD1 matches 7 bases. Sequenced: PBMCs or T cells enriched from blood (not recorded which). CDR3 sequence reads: CASSPRTGAVGYTF. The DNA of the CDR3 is TGTGCCAGCAGTCCGCGAACAGGGGCAGTAGGCTACACCTTC.